Below, one T cell receptor beta chain is given with its context. Its specificity is unknown. The data originate from a study of CD8+ T cells in alopecia areata. Study at large: Treated patients received oral tofacitinib, 5 to 10 mg twice daily. Whole-study results and caveats: Expanded CD8+ clones among the top 100, as well as scalp clonality, were significantly decreased by tofacitinib. The study also sequences resident alphabeta T cells of normal skin in scalp samples. In scalp and blood during tofacitinib, many expanded lesional clones persisted.

Sequencing relied on a cDNA template that was reverse transcribed from extracted RNA. The repertoire was sequenced with immunoSEQ multiplex PCR; TCRdb's copy has only in-frame clones and lacks some. The repertoire consists of about 170,000 clones, with about 61% occurring once and the leading ten covering more than 15%. The CDR3 is made up of 11 amino acids. The trim removed 3 bases at V and 13 bases at J, leaving 0 bases unmatched. Germline V lookup: CDR1 SGHTA, CDR2 FQGNSA. This sample's treatment: oral pan-JAK inhibitor, 5-10 mg twice daily. V gene TRBV7-2 combines with J gene TRBJ1-6, with 7 bases that match TRBD1. The sequence was obtained from a human donor with alopecia areata. Sequenced here: CD4+ T cells sorted from blood, sampled at roughly week 55, from a patient treated with tofacitinib. The CDR3 DNA reads TGTGCCAGCAGCTTGGGACAGCCCCTCCACTTT. This sequence encodes CASSLGQPLHF. Full variable domain (remainder filled in from reference TRBV7-2 and TRBJ1-6): GAGVSQSPSNKVTEKGKDVELRCDPISGHTALYWYRQSLGQGLEFLIYFQGNSAPDKSGLPSDRFSAERTGGSVSTLTIQRTQQEDSAVYLCASSLGQPLHFGNGTRLTVT.